The 15 T cell receptor beta chains below were found in one sample sequenced in a study of T cell repertoires in cytomegalovirus infection. From the reads, TCRdb called clonotypes with MiXCR, one entry per CDR3 protein. The repertoire holds 300,000 to 400,000 distinct CDR3 sequences, with about a sixth as singletons. Source material: PBMCs. Receptors originate from a human donor in good health (CMV status not recorded). Some clones in this sample may be carry-over from other donors' samples.

At least ten counts were recorded for this clonotype. This chain uses TRBV7-2 with TRBJ1-5; D is ambiguous. This CDR3 has 12 amino acids. The germline V gene encodes CDR1 SGHTA and CDR2 FQGNSA. Trimming took off 2 bases at V and 5 bases at J, with 4 bases between the two ends. The CDR3 DNA reads TGTGCCAGCAGCTTAATGGATCAGCCCCAGCATTTT. Its translation is CASSLMDQPQHF.

The rearrangement joins TRBV6-1 to TRBJ2-4; 8 bases line up with TRBD1. This CDR3 has 13 amino acids. V dropped 1 base and J dropped 7; count of bases not matched to a gene: 0. Germline CDR1 is MNHNS and CDR2 is SASEGT. The CDR3 spells CASSEDRGNIQYF. The CDR3, as DNA: TGTGCCAGCAGTGAAGACAGGGGGAACATTCAGTACTTC.

In this sample, this clonotype turned up many times. This chain uses TRBV7-9 with TRBJ2-7; 10 bases are a match to TRBD1. In germline, CDR1 is SEHNR, CDR2 FQNEAQ (reference sequence). This CDR3 comprises 15 residues. J gave up 5 bases and V 5 bases, and 9 bases lay outside the gene matches. This CDR3 is CASSPAGDRGNEQYF. Written as DNA, the CDR3 is TGTGCCAGCAGCCCTGCGGGGGACAGGGGCAACGAGCAGTACTTC. Drawing the rest from reference TRBV7-9 and TRBJ2-7, the complete variable domain is DTGVSQNPRHKITKRGQNVTFRCDPISEHNRLYWYRQTLGQGPEFLTYFQNEAQLEKSRLLSDRFSAERPKGSFSTLEIQRTEQGDSAMYLCASSPAGDRGNEQYFGPGTRLTVT.

The chain recombines TRBV19 with TRBJ2-3; a weak D match, TRBD2 (5 bases). In germline, CDR1 is LNHDA, CDR2 SQIVND (reference sequence). This CDR3 spans 15 amino acids. Trimming took off 2 bases at V and 5 bases at J, with 14 bases between the two ends. The CDR3 DNA follows: TGTGCCAGTAGTATAAGTGGAGGAGGCCAAGATACGCAGTATTTT. As protein: CASSISGGGQDTQYF.

This clonotype has just one count. The chain combines TRBV2 with TRBJ1-2; unclear D gene. This CDR3 has 15 residues. Per the germline V gene, CDR1 is SNHLY and CDR2 is FYNNEI. Trimming removed 6 bases at V and 2 bases at J, with 16 bases between. In DNA form, the CDR3 reads TGTGCCAGCAGCCAGGACCCTGGGCACAACTATGGCTACACCTTC. This sequence encodes CASSQDPGHNYGYTF.

This clonotype was seen at least ten times. In DNA form, the CDR3 reads TGTGCCAGCAGTTACGGAAAGGGAGCTGAGCAGTTCTTC. It codes for CASSYGKGAEQFF. The chain carries TRBV6-2 or TRBV6-3 and TRBJ2-1, with D maybe TRBD2 (5 bases). Deletions cut 2 bases from V and 9 bases from J, with 11 bases between. The CDR3 is 13 residues long. The germline gives CDR1 MNHEY, CDR2 SVGEGT.

The V and J genes are TRBV16 and TRBJ1-4; D is ambiguous. This CDR3 spans 14 amino acids. The V gene lost 0 bases and the J gene lost 2 bases, with 4 bases spanning the gap. Germline V gene sequence: CDR1 KGHSY, CDR2 FQNENV. The CDR3 nucleotides read TGTGCCAGCAGCCAATCAGGGACTAATGAAAAACTGTTTTTT. The encoded protein is CASSQSGTNEKLFF.

This clonotype was observed at least ten times. The chain couples TRBV28 to TRBJ2-5; perhaps TRBD1 as D (5 bases). The V and J ends lost 3 bases and 4 bases respectively, with 12 bases between them. The germline V gene has CDR1 MDHEN and CDR2 SYDVKM. CDR3 length: 14 residues. The CDR3 reads CASSLGLGRETQYF. The CDR3 DNA is TGTGCCAGCAGTTTGGGGCTAGGAAGAGAGACCCAGTACTTC.

This clonotype was seen a handful of times. The chain joins TRBV7-6 to TRBJ2-5, with 15 nucleotides matching TRBD2. The junction had 8 bases not matched to a gene; V was cut back by 5 bases and J by 1 base. The germline CDR1 and CDR2 sequences are SGHVS and FNYEAQ. This CDR3 is 18 amino acids long. The CDR3 region is CASSTGLAGGPFQETQYF. CDR3 nucleotide sequence: TGTGCCAGCAGCACCGGACTAGCGGGAGGGCCTTTCCAAGAGACCCAGTACTTC.

J is TRBJ2-7 and V is TRBV20-1, with D perhaps assigned TRBD1 or TRBD2 (5 bases each). In germline, CDR1 is DFQATT, CDR2 SNEGSKA (reference sequence). The CDR3 contains 14 residues. V lost 4 bases and J lost 6, with 19 bases in between. The CDR3 here is CSAKVADRGSEQYF. CDR3 bases: TGCAGTGCTAAAGTGGCGGATCGGGGCAGCGAGCAGTACTTC.

The sample holds many counts of this clonotype. The chain uses TRBV7-9 and TRBJ2-5; no reliable D call. The germline V gene has CDR1 SEHNR and CDR2 FQNEAQ (reference sequence). The CDR3 has 17 amino acids. V was pared by 1 base and J by 4 bases, with 19 bases between. The CDR3 DNA sequence: TGTGCCAGCAGCTTAGAACACGAGGTATGGGTCGCAGAGACCCAGTACTTC. This translates into CASSLEHEVWVAETQYF.

This clonotype was picked up a small number of times. The chain links TRBV7-6 to TRBJ1-1; D may be TRBD1 (5 bases). CDR1 is SGHVS, CDR2 FNYEAQ, per germline. This CDR3 is built from 13 residues. V lost 1 base, J lost 10 bases, and 13 bases lay in between. CDR3 in DNA: TGTGCCAGCAGCTTAGGGCCAGGGAGAGGAGCTTTCTTT. Residues: CASSLGPGRGAFF.

In this sample, this clonotype turned up a few times. The CDR3 sequence: CASEGQGTGELFF. In nucleotides, the CDR3 is TGTGCCAGCGAGGGACAGGGGACCGGGGAGCTGTTTTTT. V and J are TRBV2 and TRBJ2-2; the match to TRBD1 covers 10 bases. In germline, CDR1 is SNHLY, CDR2 FYNNEI. Trimming at V came to 8 bases and at J to 5 bases, leaving 2 bases not matched to a gene. The CDR3 extends over 13 amino acids.

The rearrangement uses TRBV29-1 and TRBJ2-3, with 7 nucleotides matching TRBD2. Trimming cost V 3 bases and J 0 bases; bases outside gene matches: 9. Germline CDR1 is SQVTM and CDR2 is ANQGSEA. The CDR3 totals 16 residues. CDR3 nucleotide sequence: TGCAGCGTTGACCACCTGACTAGCCGAAGCACAGATACGCAGTATTTT. Its protein product is CSVDHLTSRSTDTQYF.

This clonotype has a count of ten or more. The J gene is TRBJ1-1, the V gene TRBV6-5; D is undetermined. The CDR3 has 16 residues. Deletions cut 0 bases from V and 3 bases from J, with 14 bases between. Germline assignment: CDR1 MNHEY and CDR2 SVGAGI. CDR3 sequence: CASSYSTGEKDTEAFF. DNA for the CDR3: TGTGCCAGCAGTTACTCAACTGGGGAAAAGGACACTGAAGCTTTCTTT.